The 27 T cell receptor beta chains reported below all come from one sample, sequenced in a study of blood T cell repertoires in COVID-19. Produced via immunoSEQ multiplex PCR; TCRdb's table is partial and in-frame only. The sample contains roughly 28,000 clones, 85% to 90% of which appear only once. The sample taken for sequencing was peripheral blood. These receptors all come from a human donor with acute or convalescent COVID-19. The donor label of this sample is uncertain.

V usage is TRBV7-9 and J usage is TRBJ1-1; D gene uncertain. The CDR3 consists of 13 residues. The germline CDR1 and CDR2 sequences are SEHNR and FQNEAQ (reference sequence). V lost 6 bases and J 1 base, leaving 9 bases between the germline ends. The CDR3 sequence: CASRDWTNTEAFF. CDR3 in DNA: TGTGCCAGCAGGGACTGGACGAACACTGAAGCTTTCTTT.

The CDR3 DNA follows: TGTGCCTGGCAACGGGACAAATATTCACCCCTCCACTTT. Amino acids: CAWQRDKYSPLHF. The chain links TRBV30 to TRBJ1-6, with D maybe TRBD1 (6 bases). With 5 bases removed from V and 8 bases from J, the gap between germline ends came to 13 bases. Germline-derived CDR1 and CDR2 are GTSNPN and SVGIG (reference sequence). CDR3 length: 13 residues.

V gene TRBV24-1 combines with J gene TRBJ2-5; TRBD2 is a possible D gene (6 bases). V lost 6 bases and J lost 4, with 14 bases in between. The CDR3 contains 14 residues. The germline V gene has CDR1 KGHDR and CDR2 SFDVKD. The chain's CDR3 is CATSPPGRGETQYF. The CDR3 DNA reads TGTGCCACCAGTCCTCCAGGGCGGGGAGAGACCCAGTACTTC.

The V gene is TRBV5-1, the J gene TRBJ1-1; the D gene is possibly TRBD1 (5 bases). Trimming cost V 4 bases and J 1 base, with 14 bases left between them. The CDR3 consists of 15 residues. The germline CDR1 and CDR2 sequences are SGHRS and YFSETQ. The chain's CDR3 is CASSQLQEPNTEAFF. The CDR3, as DNA: TGCGCCAGCAGCCAACTACAGGAACCGAACACTGAAGCTTTCTTT. The whole variable domain, filled in from reference TRBV5-1 and TRBJ1-1, reads KAGVTQTPRYLIKTRGQQVTLSCSPISGHRSVSWYQQTPGQGLQFLFEYFSETQRNKGNFPGRFSGRQFSNSRSEMNVSTLELGDSALYLCASSQLQEPNTEAFFGQGTRLTVV.

The chain employs TRBV3-1 (or the pseudogene TRBV3-2) and TRBJ2-1, with 12 nucleotides matching TRBD2. Trimming cost V 4 bases and J 2 bases; bases outside gene matches: 3. The germline V gene has CDR1 LGHDT and CDR2 YNNKEL (reference sequence). The CDR3 loop spans 16 amino acids. The CDR3 sequence: CASSPRLAGAYNEQFF. The CDR3 bases are TGTGCCAGCAGCCCCCGACTAGCGGGGGCCTACAATGAGCAGTTCTTC.

This chain joins TRBV6-5 and TRBJ1-4; TRBD1 is a possible D gene (6 bases). CDR3 length: 14 amino acids. Germline lookup yields CDR1 MNHEY and CDR2 SVGAGI. Trimming pared 6 bases from V and 7 bases from J, leaving 15 bases between. The CDR3 protein is CASRPLGGGEKLFF. DNA of the CDR3: TGTGCCAGCAGACCCTTAGGGGGGGGTGAAAAACTGTTTTTT.

The chain carries TRBV7-3 and TRBJ2-2, with D maybe TRBD1 (5 bases). The germline gives CDR1 SGHTA, CDR2 FQGTGA. V lost 6 bases, J lost 2 bases, and 10 bases lay in between. This CDR3 spans 14 amino acids. As DNA, the CDR3 is TGTGCCAGCAGGTCTCAGGGTAACACCGGGGAGCTGTTTTTT. Translation gives CASRSQGNTGELFF.

The rearrangement joins TRBV12-5 to TRBJ2-1; possible D gene TRBD1, 5 bases. The CDR3 length is 16 residues. In germline, CDR1 is LGHNT, CDR2 FRNRAP. The V end lost 6 bases, the J end lost 0 bases, and 15 bases lay between the germline ends. CDR3 residues: CASGSSRQSSYNEQFF. CDR3 DNA: TGTGCTAGTGGCTCATCGAGACAGAGCTCCTACAATGAGCAGTTCTTC.

The V gene is TRBV19, the J gene TRBJ1-4, with 9 bases identical to TRBD1. The CDR3 extends over 19 amino acids. Looked up from germline, CDR1 is LNHDA and CDR2 is SQIVND (reference sequence). Trimming cost V 4 bases and J 4 bases; bases outside gene matches: 16. Here the CDR3 reads CASSTGTGRRGPHNEKLFF. The CDR3 nucleotides are TGTGCCAGTAGTACGGGGACAGGGAGGAGGGGGCCCCATAATGAAAAACTGTTTTTT.

V gene TRBV6-4 combines with J gene TRBJ2-3; 11 bases are shared with TRBD2. V gave up 0 bases and J gave up 2 bases; unmatched junction bases: 4. This CDR3 is built from 17 residues. Germline assignment: CDR1 MRHNA and CDR2 SNTAGT. The chain's CDR3 is CASSDSETSGDTDTQYF. As DNA, the CDR3 is TGTGCCAGCAGTGACTCGGAGACTAGCGGGGACACAGATACGCAGTATTTT.

The chain carries TRBV5-4 and TRBJ2-1, with TRBD2 identical over 9 bases. After removal of 0 bases from V and 4 bases from J, the junction contained 2 bases not matched to a gene. This CDR3 region has 15 residues. The V gene's germline CDR1 is SGHNT and CDR2 YYREEE (reference sequence). The CDR3 reads CASSLELAGYNEQFF. CDR3 in DNA: TGTGCCAGCAGCTTGGAACTAGCGGGTTACAATGAGCAGTTCTTC.

The V call is TRBV19, the J call TRBJ2-1; 14 bases fit TRBD2. The CDR3 runs to 15 residues. CDR1 and CDR2 from the germline V gene are LNHDA and SQIVND (reference sequence). The trim removed 7 bases at V and 7 bases at J, leaving 6 bases unmatched. Here the CDR3 reads CASTLTSGGGNEQFF. As DNA, the CDR3 is TGTGCCAGTACCCTGACTAGCGGGGGGGGTAATGAGCAGTTCTTC.

The chain couples TRBV6-1 to TRBJ1-5, with 10 nucleotides matching TRBD1. The CDR3 covers 16 residues. The V gene end was trimmed by 4 bases and the J gene end by 1 base; junction bases not matched to a gene: 4. Germline CDR1 is MNHNS and CDR2 is SASEGT. The CDR3 DNA sequence: TGTGCCAGCAGTGCCAGGACAGGGGGGAGCAATCAGCCCCAGCATTTT. Translated, it gives CASSARTGGSNQPQHF.

The CDR3 loop is CASSSSRTGPYEQYF. The CDR3 DNA follows: TGTGCCAGCAGTTCCTCTAGGACAGGGCCCTACGAGCAGTACTTC. The genes are TRBV6-2 or TRBV6-3 and TRBJ2-7; 8 positions agree with TRBD1. Germline CDR1 MNHEY, CDR2 SVGEGT. The CDR3 has 15 amino acids. V dropped 4 bases and J dropped 2; count of bases not matched to a gene: 7.

The rearrangement uses TRBV3-1 (or the pseudogene TRBV3-2) and TRBJ2-2; no definite D call. The CDR3 sequence is 14 residues long. V was cut by 1 base and J by 1 base, with 4 bases left in between. In germline, CDR1 is LGHDT, CDR2 YNNKEL (reference sequence). The CDR3 DNA sequence: TGTGCCAGCAGCCAAGGAGTGAACACCGGGGAGCTGTTTTTT. As protein: CASSQGVNTGELFF.

The chain employs TRBV7-2 and TRBJ2-7; D unresolved. V shed 5 bases and J shed 2 bases, with 10 bases lying between them. Germline V gives CDR1 SGHTA, CDR2 FQGNSA. The CDR3 extends over 13 amino acids. CDR3 coding DNA: TGTGCCAGCAGCCTCAATCGAGCCTACGAGCAGTACTTC. As protein: CASSLNRAYEQYF.

This rearrangement joins TRBV21-1 to TRBJ1-4. TRBV21-1 is noted as a pseudogene. The CDR3 totals 13 residues. The CDR3 is CAPRSGTNEKLFF. The CDR3 DNA sequence: TGTGCCCCTAGGTCCGGAACTAATGAAAAACTGTTTTTT.

The V gene is TRBV25-1, the J gene TRBJ1-4; 7 bases line up with TRBD1. V shed 6 bases and J 3 bases; nucleotides not matched to a gene: 1. The CDR3 sequence is 13 residues long. CDR1 and CDR2 from the germline V gene are MGHDK and SYGVNS. The CDR3: CASRGTANEKLFF. The CDR3 nucleotides read TGTGCCAGCAGGGGGACAGCTAATGAAAAACTGTTTTTT. Drawing the rest from reference TRBV25-1 and TRBJ1-4, the complete variable domain is EADIYQTPRYLVIGTGKKITLECSQTMGHDKMYWYQQDPGMELHLIHYSYGVNSTEKGDLSSESTVSRIRTEHFPLTLESARPSHTSQYLCASRGTANEKLFFGSGTQLSVL.

This chain connects TRBV5-4 to TRBJ2-2; 7 nucleotides align to TRBD1. Germline V CDR1 and CDR2: SGHNT, YYREEE (reference sequence). V dropped 4 bases and J dropped 0; count of bases not matched to a gene: 9. The CDR3 consists of 17 residues. This CDR3 is CASSKPGQATNTGELFF. The CDR3 nucleotides are TGTGCCAGCAGCAAACCAGGACAGGCAACGAACACCGGGGAGCTGTTTTTT.

This chain links TRBV6-5 with TRBJ1-2, with D uncertain. Germline CDR1 MNHEY, CDR2 SVGAGI. V was cut by 0 bases and J by 2 bases, with 7 bases left in between. The CDR3 is made up of 14 amino acids. The CDR3 loop reads CASSYSGGNYGYTF. DNA of the CDR3: TGTGCCAGCAGTTACTCAGGAGGGAACTATGGCTACACCTTC.

CDR3 loop: CASSQAGGTAYEQYF. DNA for the CDR3: TGCGCCAGCAGCCAGGCAGGAGGGACCGCCTACGAGCAGTACTTC. V and J are TRBV4-1 and TRBJ2-7; possible D gene TRBD2, 6 bases. In germline, CDR1 is MGHRA, CDR2 YSYEKL. Trimming removed 3 bases from V and 2 bases from J, with 14 bases in between. The CDR3 extends over 15 amino acids.

This clone was counted only a few times. The rearrangement links TRBV27 to TRBJ1-2; 9 bases map to TRBD1. V trimming: 6 bases; J trimming: 5 bases; junction bases outside the gene matches: 7. CDR1 is MNHEY and CDR2 is SMNVEV in the germline V gene (reference sequence). The CDR3 runs to 14 residues. Here the CDR3 reads CASSSRDRVYGYTF. The CDR3 DNA reads as TGTGCCAGCAGCTCCCGGGACAGGGTATATGGCTACACCTTC.

The genes are TRBV10-2 and TRBJ1-2, with TRBD1 matching over 7 bases. This CDR3 is built from 14 residues. V shed 4 bases and J 6 bases; nucleotides not matched to a gene: 8. Germline V CDR1 and CDR2: WSHSY, SAAADI. This CDR3 reads CASSVTGDLHGYTF. DNA for the CDR3: TGCGCCAGCAGTGTCACAGGGGACTTACATGGCTACACCTTC.

The chain links TRBV28 to TRBJ1-6; TRBD1 is a possible D gene (5 bases). From germline, CDR1 is MDHEN and CDR2 SYDVKM. V gave up 0 bases and J gave up 10 bases, with 16 bases separating them. The CDR3 length is 16 residues. CDR3 nucleotide sequence: TGTGCCAGCAGTTTATGGGTCCAGGGAAGGGGCTCACCCCTCCACTTT. Protein: CASSLWVQGRGSPLHF. Supplemented by reference TRBV28 and TRBJ1-6, the full variable domain reads DVKVTQSSRYLVKRTGEKVFLECVQDMDHENMFWYRQDPGLGLRLIYFSYDVKMKEKGDIPEGYSVSREKKERFSLILESASTNQTSMYLCASSLWVQGRGSPLHFGNGTRLTVT.

The J gene is TRBJ2-4, the V gene TRBV4-1; 9 bases are a match to TRBD1. V was pared by 4 bases and J by 1 base, with 8 bases of the junction left unmatched. The CDR3 is 17 amino acids. Germline V CDR1 and CDR2: MGHRA, YSYEKL. CDR3 loop: CASSPGQGLGAKNIQYF. CDR3 in DNA: TGCGCCAGCAGCCCGGGACAGGGATTAGGGGCCAAAAACATTCAGTACTTC.

The V call is TRBV18, the J call TRBJ2-2; D possibly corresponds to TRBD2 (6 bases). Germline assignment: CDR1 KGHSH and CDR2 LQKENI. The CDR3 extends over 14 amino acids. V dropped 1 base and J dropped 6 bases, with 9 bases sitting between them. As DNA, the CDR3 is TGTGCCAGCTCACCACGGAGGGAGTCCGGGGAGCTGTTTTTT. Residues: CASSPRRESGELFF.

This chain links TRBV18 with TRBJ2-7, with 9 nucleotides matching TRBD1. V dropped 3 bases and J dropped 3; count of bases not matched to a gene: 6. From germline, CDR1 is KGHSH and CDR2 LQKENI. The CDR3 is 15 amino acids. The CDR3 region is CASSPLGQGNYEQYF. CDR3 DNA: TGTGCCAGCTCACCTCTTGGACAGGGGAACTACGAGCAGTACTTC. Based on the CDR3 plus reference TRBV18 and TRBJ2-7, the full variable domain is NAGVMQNPRHLVRRRGQEARLRCSPMKGHSHVYWYRQLPEEGLKFMVYLQKENIIDESGMPKERFSAEFPKEGPSILRIQQVVRGDSAAYFCASSPLGQGNYEQYFGPGTRLTVT.